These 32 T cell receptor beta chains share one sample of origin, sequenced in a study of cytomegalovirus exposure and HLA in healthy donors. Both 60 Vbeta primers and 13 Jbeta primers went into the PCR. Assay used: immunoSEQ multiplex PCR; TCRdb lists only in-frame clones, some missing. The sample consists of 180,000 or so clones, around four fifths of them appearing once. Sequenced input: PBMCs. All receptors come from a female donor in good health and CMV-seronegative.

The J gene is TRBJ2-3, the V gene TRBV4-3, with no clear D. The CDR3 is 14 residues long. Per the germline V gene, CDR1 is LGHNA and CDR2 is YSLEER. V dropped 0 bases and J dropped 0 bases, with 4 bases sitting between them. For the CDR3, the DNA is TGCGCCAGCAGCCAAGACCCTAGCACAGATACGCAGTATTTT. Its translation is CASSQDPSTDTQYF.

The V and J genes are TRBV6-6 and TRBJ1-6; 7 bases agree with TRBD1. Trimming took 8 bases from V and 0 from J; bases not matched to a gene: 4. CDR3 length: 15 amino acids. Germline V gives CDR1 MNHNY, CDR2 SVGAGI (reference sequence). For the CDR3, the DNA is TGTGCCAGCGATACAGGGGTCTCCTATAATTCACCCCTCCACTTT. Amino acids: CASDTGVSYNSPLHF.

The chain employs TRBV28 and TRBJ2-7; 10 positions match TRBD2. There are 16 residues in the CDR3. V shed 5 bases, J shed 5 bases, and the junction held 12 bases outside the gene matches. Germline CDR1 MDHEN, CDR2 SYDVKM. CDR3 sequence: CASSIPLGLASDEQYF. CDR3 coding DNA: TGTGCCAGCAGTATCCCTTTGGGACTAGCGAGCGACGAGCAGTACTTC.

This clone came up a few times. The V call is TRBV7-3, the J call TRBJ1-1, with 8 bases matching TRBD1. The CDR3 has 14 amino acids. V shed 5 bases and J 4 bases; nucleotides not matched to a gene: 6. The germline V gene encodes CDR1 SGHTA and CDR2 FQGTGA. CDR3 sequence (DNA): TGTGCCAGCAGCCCGCGACAGGGGCTCACTGAAGCTTTCTTT. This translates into CASSPRQGLTEAFF.

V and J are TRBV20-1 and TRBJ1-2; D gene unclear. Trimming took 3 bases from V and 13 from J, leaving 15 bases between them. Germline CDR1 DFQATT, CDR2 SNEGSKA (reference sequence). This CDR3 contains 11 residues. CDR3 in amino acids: CSASHGLKATF. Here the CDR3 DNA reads TGCAGTGCTAGCCACGGACTCAAGGCCACCTTC.

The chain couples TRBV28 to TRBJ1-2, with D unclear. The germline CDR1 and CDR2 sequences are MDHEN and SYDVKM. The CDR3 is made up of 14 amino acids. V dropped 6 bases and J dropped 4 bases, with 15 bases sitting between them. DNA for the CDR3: TGTGCCAGCAGCCCCCCCGAACAGTTCTATGGCTACACCTTC. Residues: CASSPPEQFYGYTF.

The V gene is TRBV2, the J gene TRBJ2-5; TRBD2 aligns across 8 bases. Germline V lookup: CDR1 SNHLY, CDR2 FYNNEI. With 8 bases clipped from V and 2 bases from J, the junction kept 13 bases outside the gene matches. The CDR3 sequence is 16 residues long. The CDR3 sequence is CASGRGLGVGQETQYF. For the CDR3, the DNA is TGTGCCAGCGGACGGGGACTAGGAGTGGGTCAAGAGACCCAGTACTTC.

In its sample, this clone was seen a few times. In DNA, the CDR3 is TGTGCCAGCAGTTATGGGACTAGCGGATTAGATACGCAGTATTTT. This translates into CASSYGTSGLDTQYF. This chain links TRBV6-5 with TRBJ2-3; 11 nucleotides match TRBD2. V shed 3 bases and J 5 bases; nucleotides not matched to a gene: 4. The germline CDR1 and CDR2 sequences are MNHEY and SVGAGI. The CDR3 contains 15 residues.

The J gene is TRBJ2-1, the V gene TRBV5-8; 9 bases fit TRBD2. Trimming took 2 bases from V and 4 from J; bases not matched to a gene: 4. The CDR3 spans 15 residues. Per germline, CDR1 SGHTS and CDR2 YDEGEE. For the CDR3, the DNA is TGTGCCAGCAGCTTTCGTAGCGGGAGATACAATGAGCAGTTCTTC. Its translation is CASSFRSGRYNEQFF. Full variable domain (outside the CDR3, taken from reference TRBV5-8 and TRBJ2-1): EAGVTQSPTHLIKTRGQQATLRCSPISGHTSVYWYQQALGLGLQFLLWYDEGEERNRGNFPPRFSGRQFPNYSSELNVNALELEDSALYLCASSFRSGRYNEQFFGPGTRLTVL.

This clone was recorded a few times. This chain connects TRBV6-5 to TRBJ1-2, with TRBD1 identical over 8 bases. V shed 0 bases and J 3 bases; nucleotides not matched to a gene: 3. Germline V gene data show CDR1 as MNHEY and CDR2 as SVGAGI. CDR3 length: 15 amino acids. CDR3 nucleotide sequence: TGTGCCAGCAGTTACTCAACAGGGGGGGACTATGGCTACACCTTC. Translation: CASSYSTGGDYGYTF.

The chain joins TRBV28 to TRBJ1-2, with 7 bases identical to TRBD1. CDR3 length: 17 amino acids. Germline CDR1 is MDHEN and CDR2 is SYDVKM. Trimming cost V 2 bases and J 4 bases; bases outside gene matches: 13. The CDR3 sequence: CASSLPHPGQLGYGYTF. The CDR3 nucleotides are TGTGCCAGCAGTTTACCCCACCCGGGACAGTTAGGCTATGGCTACACCTTC.

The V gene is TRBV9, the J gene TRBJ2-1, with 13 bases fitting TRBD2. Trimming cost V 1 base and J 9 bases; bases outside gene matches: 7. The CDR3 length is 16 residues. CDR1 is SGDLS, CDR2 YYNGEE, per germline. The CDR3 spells CASSVFSGTSGTEQFF. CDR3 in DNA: TGTGCCAGCAGCGTATTCTCTGGGACTAGCGGGACTGAGCAGTTCTTC.

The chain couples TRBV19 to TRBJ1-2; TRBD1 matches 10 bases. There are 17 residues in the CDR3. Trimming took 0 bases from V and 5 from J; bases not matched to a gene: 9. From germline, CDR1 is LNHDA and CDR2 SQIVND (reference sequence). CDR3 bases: TGTGCCAGTAGTATAGATTCGACAGGGGGCGCATGGTATGGCTACACCTTC. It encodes CASSIDSTGGAWYGYTF. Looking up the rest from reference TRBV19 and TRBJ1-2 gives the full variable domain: DGGITQSPKYLFRKEGQNVTLSCEQNLNHDAMYWYRQDPGQGLRLIYYSQIVNDFQKGDIAEGYSVSREKKESFPLTVTSAQKNPTAFYLCASSIDSTGGAWYGYTFGSGTRLTVV.

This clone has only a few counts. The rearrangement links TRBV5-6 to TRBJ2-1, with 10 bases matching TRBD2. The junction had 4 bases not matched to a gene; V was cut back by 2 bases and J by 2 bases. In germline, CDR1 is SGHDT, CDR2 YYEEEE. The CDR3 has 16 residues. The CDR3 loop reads CASSLSSGSPYNEQFF. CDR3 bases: TGTGCCAGCAGCTTATCTAGCGGGAGCCCCTACAATGAGCAGTTCTTC. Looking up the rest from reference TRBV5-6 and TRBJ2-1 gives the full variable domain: DAGVTQSPTHLIKTRGQQVTLRCSPKSGHDTVSWYQQALGQGPQFIFQYYEEEERQRGNFPDRFSGHQFPNYSSELNVNALLLGDSALYLCASSLSSGSPYNEQFFGPGTRLTVL.

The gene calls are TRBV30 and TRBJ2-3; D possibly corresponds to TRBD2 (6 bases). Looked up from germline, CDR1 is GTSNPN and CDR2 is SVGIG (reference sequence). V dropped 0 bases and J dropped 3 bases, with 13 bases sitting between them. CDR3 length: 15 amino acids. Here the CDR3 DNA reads TGTGCCTGGAGTGTTGCGGGGATGAGGACAGATACGCAGTATTTT. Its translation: CAWSVAGMRTDTQYF. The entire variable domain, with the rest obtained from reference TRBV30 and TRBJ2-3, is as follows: SQTIHQWPATLVQPVGSPLSLECTVEGTSNPNLYWYRQAAGRGLQLLFYSVGIGQISSEVPQNLSASRPQDRQFILSSKKLLLSDSGFYLCAWSVAGMRTDTQYFGPGTRLTVL.

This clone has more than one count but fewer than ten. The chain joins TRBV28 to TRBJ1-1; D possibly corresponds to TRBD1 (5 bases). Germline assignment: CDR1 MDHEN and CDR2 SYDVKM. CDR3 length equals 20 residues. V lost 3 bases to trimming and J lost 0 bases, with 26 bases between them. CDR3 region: CASSFSLEGLGLGVNTEAFF. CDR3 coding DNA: TGTGCCAGCAGTTTCTCCCTGGAGGGGCTTGGTCTGGGGGTGAACACTGAAGCTTTCTTT.

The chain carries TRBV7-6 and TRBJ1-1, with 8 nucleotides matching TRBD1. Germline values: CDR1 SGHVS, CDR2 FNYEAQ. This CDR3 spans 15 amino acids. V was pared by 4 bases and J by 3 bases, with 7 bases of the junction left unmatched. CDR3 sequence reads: CASSSRQGLDTEAFF. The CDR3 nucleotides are TGTGCCAGCAGCTCAAGACAGGGGTTGGACACTGAAGCTTTCTTT.

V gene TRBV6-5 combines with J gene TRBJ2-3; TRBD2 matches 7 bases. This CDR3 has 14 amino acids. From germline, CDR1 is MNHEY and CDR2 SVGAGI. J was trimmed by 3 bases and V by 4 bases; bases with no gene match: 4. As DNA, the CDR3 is TGTGCCAGCAGTTGGCGCGGGAGTACAGATACGCAGTATTTT. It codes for CASSWRGSTDTQYF.

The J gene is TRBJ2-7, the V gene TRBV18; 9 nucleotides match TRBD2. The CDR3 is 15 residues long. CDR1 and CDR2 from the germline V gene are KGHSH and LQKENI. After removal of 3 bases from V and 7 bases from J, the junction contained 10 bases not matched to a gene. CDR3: CASSPSVSGSLEQYF. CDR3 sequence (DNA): TGTGCCAGCTCACCTTCGGTTAGCGGGAGCCTTGAGCAGTACTTC. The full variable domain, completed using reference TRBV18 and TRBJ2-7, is NAGVMQNPRHLVRRRGQEARLRCSPMKGHSHVYWYRQLPEEGLKFMVYLQKENIIDESGMPKERFSAEFPKEGPSILRIQQVVRGDSAAYFCASSPSVSGSLEQYFGPGTRLTVT.

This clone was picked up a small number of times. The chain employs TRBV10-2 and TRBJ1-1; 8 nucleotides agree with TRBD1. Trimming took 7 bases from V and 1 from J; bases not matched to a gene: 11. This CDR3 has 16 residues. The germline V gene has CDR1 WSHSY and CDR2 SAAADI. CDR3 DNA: TGCGCCAGCACTTTCGACAGGGGACGGGGGAACACTGAAGCTTTCTTT. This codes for CASTFDRGRGNTEAFF.

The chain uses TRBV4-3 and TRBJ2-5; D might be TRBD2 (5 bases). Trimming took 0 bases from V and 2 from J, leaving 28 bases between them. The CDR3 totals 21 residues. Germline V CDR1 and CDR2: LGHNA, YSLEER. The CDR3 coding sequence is TGCGCCAGCAGCCAAGATCGGACTTGGGCTAGTGGGCTTGGTATTCAAGAGACCCAGTACTTC. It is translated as CASSQDRTWASGLGIQETQYF.

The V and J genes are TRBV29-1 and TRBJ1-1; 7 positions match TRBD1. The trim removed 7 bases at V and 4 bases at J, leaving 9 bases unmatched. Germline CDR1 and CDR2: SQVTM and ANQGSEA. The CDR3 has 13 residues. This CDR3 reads CSATTGDSTEAFF. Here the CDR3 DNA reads TGCAGCGCCACCACAGGGGACAGCACTGAAGCTTTCTTT. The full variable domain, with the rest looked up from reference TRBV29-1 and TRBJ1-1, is SAVISQKPSRDICQRGTSLTIQCQVDSQVTMMFWYRQQPGQSLTLIATANQGSEATYESGFVIDKFPISRPNLTFSTLTVSNMSPEDSSIYLCSATTGDSTEAFFGQGTRLTVV.

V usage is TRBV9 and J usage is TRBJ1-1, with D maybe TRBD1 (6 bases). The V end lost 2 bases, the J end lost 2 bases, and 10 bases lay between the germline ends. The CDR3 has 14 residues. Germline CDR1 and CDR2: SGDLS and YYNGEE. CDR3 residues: CASSVPGQNTEAFF. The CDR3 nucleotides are TGTGCCAGCAGCGTCCCGGGACAAAACACTGAAGCTTTCTTT.

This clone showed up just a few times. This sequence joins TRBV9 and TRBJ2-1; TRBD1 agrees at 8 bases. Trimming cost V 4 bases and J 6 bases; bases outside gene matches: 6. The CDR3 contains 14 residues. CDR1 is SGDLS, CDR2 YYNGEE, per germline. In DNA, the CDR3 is TGTGCCAGCAGCTCAGGGGGCAGCGGCAATGAGCAGTTCTTC. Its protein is CASSSGGSGNEQFF.

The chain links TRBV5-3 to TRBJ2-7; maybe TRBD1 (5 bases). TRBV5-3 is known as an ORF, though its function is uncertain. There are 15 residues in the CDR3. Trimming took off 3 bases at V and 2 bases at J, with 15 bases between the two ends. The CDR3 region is CARSSNPPGPYEQYF. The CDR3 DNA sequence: TGTGCCAGAAGCTCTAATCCCCCAGGGCCCTACGAGCAGTACTTC.

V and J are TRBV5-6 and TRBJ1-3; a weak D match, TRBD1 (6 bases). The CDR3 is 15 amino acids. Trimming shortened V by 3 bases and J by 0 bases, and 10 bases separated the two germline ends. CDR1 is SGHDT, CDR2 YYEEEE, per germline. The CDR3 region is CASSSGQFSGNTIYF. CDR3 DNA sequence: TGTGCCAGCAGCTCCGGACAGTTCTCTGGAAACACCATATATTTT.

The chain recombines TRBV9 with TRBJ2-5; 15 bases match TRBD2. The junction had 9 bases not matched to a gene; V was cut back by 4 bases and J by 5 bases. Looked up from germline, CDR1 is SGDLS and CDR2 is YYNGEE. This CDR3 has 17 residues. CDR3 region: CASSPDGLAGGGETQYF. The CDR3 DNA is TGTGCCAGCAGCCCCGACGGACTAGCGGGAGGGGGGGAGACCCAGTACTTC.

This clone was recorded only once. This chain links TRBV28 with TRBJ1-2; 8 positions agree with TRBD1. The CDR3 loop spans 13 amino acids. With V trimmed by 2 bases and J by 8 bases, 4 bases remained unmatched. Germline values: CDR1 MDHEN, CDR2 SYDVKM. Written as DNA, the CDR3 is TGTGCCAGCAGTTTAGGACAGGGAGGGGGCTACACCTTC. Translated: CASSLGQGGGYTF.

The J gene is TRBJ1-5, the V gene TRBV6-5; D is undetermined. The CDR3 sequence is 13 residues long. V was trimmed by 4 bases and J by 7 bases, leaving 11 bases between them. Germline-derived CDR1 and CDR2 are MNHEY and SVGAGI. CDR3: CASSSRRNQPQHF. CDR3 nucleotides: TGTGCCAGCAGTTCCAGGAGGAACCAGCCCCAGCATTTT.

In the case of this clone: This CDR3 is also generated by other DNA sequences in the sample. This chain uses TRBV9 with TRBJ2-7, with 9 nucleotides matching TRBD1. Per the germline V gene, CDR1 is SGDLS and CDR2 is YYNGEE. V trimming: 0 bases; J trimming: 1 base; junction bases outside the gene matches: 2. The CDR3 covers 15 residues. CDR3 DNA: TGTGCCAGCAGCGTAGCCGGGACAGGGTCCTACGAGCAGTACTTC. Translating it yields CASSVAGTGSYEQYF.

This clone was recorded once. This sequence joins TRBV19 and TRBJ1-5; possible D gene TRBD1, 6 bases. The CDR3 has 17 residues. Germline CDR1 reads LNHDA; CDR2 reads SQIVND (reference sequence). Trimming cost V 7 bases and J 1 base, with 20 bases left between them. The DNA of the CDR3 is TGTGCCAGTACCCTAGGGGGTGGCATGCGGAGCAATCAGCCCCAGCATTTT. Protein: CASTLGGGMRSNQPQHF.

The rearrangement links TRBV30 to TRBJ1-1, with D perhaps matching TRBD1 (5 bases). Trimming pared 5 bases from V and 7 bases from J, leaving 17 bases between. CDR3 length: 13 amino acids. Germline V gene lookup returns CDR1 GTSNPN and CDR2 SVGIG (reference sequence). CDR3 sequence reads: CAWGVFGQGEAFF. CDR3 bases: TGTGCCTGGGGGGTTTTTGGGCAGGGTGAAGCTTTCTTT.